The 23 T cell receptor beta chains below come from one sample, sequenced in a study of neurological immune-mediated disorders. As for time point: technical triplicate 2. TCRdb reanalysed the 5' RACE reads using MiXCR and keeps one entry per CDR3 protein. The sample carries about 55,000 distinct CDR3 sequences, 20% to 30% recorded once. Sequenced sample: PBMCs. All receptors come from a man aged 60 to 69 with HTLV-1-associated myelopathy (HAM/TSP).

V gene TRBV12-3 or TRBV12-4 combines with J gene TRBJ2-5, with D tentatively TRBD1 or TRBD2 (5 bases each). The CDR3 has 12 amino acids. The germline V and J ends were trimmed by 7 bases and 3 bases, with 9 bases remaining between them. The chain's CDR3 is CASKLGEETQYF. The DNA of the CDR3 is TGTGCCAGCAAACTGGGGGAAGAGACCCAGTACTTC.

This clonotype showed up many times. This chain joins TRBV9 and TRBJ2-2, with D unclear. Looked up from germline, CDR1 is SGDLS and CDR2 is YYNGEE. V lost 2 bases and J lost 7, with 18 bases in between. The CDR3 has 16 amino acids. CDR3 coding DNA: TGTGCCAGCAGCGTCCGGGCCCCCCTGTTGAGCGGGGAGCTGTTTTTT. Residues: CASSVRAPLLSGELFF.

This clonotype was seen many times. This sequence joins TRBV20-1 and TRBJ1-5, with D perhaps matching TRBD1 (6 bases). The CDR3 totals 16 residues. The germline V gene encodes CDR1 DFQATT and CDR2 SNEGSKA (reference sequence). V was cut by 4 bases and J by 0 bases, with 16 bases left in between. This chain's CDR3 is CSAKVTGDYSNQPQHF. The CDR3 DNA is TGCAGTGCTAAAGTGACAGGAGATTATAGCAATCAGCCCCAGCATTTT.

This clonotype has ten or more counts. The rearrangement uses TRBV6-5 and TRBJ1-2; 8 bases agree with TRBD1. Looked up from germline, CDR1 is MNHEY and CDR2 is SVGAGI. The CDR3 is 15 residues long. V trimming: 7 bases; J trimming: 4 bases; junction bases outside the gene matches: 11. The CDR3 sequence: CASTRNDRGGYGYTF. The CDR3 nucleotides are TGTGCCAGCACCCGAAATGACAGGGGTGGCTATGGCTACACCTTC.

This clonotype was detected ten times or more. The gene calls are TRBV4-2 and TRBJ2-7; 7 bases fit TRBD1. Germline assignment: CDR1 LGHNA and CDR2 YNFKEQ. V lost 2 bases, J lost 2 bases, and 15 bases stayed unmatched. This CDR3 contains 18 residues. The CDR3 reads CASSQLTGSKPDTYEQYF. As DNA, the CDR3 is TGTGCCAGCAGCCAATTGACAGGGTCCAAGCCCGATACCTACGAGCAGTACTTC.

This clonotype has a count of ten or more. This chain links TRBV5-1 with TRBJ2-2; a possible D gene is TRBD1 (5 bases). The CDR3 extends over 15 amino acids. Deletions cut 4 bases from V and 4 bases from J, with 14 bases between. CDR1 is SGHRS, CDR2 YFSETQ, per germline. This chain's CDR3 is CASSIDSIITGELFF. The DNA for the CDR3 is TGCGCCAGCAGCATTGACAGCATAATCACCGGGGAGCTGTTTTTT.

Ten or more counts support this clonotype. The chain's CDR3 is CASSLEPGFINQPQHF. CDR3 in DNA: TGCGCCAGCAGCTTGGAACCAGGATTTATCAATCAGCCCCAGCATTTT. V gene TRBV5-1 combines with J gene TRBJ1-5; D is undetermined. With 0 bases removed from V and 3 bases from J, the gap between germline ends came to 13 bases. The CDR3 runs to 16 residues. Germline V gene sequence: CDR1 SGHRS, CDR2 YFSETQ.

This chain links TRBV3-1 with TRBJ2-2; no clear D. Germline CDR1 LGHDT, CDR2 YNNKEL (reference sequence). Trimming left V 10 bases short and J 5 bases short, with 14 bases between. The CDR3 covers 13 residues. The CDR3 coding sequence is TGTGCCACCTCTCGCTTGGGGACCGGGGAGCTGTTTTTT. Translation gives CATSRLGTGELFF.

Ten or more counts support this clonotype. The rearrangement links TRBV5-5 to TRBJ2-1; 9 bases map to TRBD1. V trimming: 0 bases; J trimming: 7 bases; junction bases outside the gene matches: 8. The germline gives CDR1 SGHKS, CDR2 YYEKEE (reference sequence). The CDR3 consists of 16 residues. For the CDR3, the DNA is TGTGCCAGCAGCTTGGGATCCGGGACAGGGAGGAATGAGCAGTTCTTC. Its translation: CASSLGSGTGRNEQFF.

This clonotype showed up just a few times. The CDR3 protein is CASSRTSRGGSFDEQFF. The CDR3 bases are TGTGCCAGTAGTAGAACATCCAGGGGAGGCAGTTTCGATGAGCAGTTCTTC. The chain carries TRBV19 and TRBJ2-1; D may be TRBD1 or TRBD2 (6 bases each). The CDR3 has 17 residues. Germline loops: CDR1 LNHDA, CDR2 SQIVND (reference sequence). V shed 4 bases and J shed 8 bases, with 24 bases lying between them.

This clonotype was found many times. This chain links TRBV5-1 with TRBJ1-6; D is undetermined. Germline CDR1 and CDR2: SGHRS and YFSETQ. V lost 0 bases, J lost 7 bases, and 5 bases lay in between. The CDR3 spans 13 residues. The CDR3 loop reads CASSLASNSPLHF. The CDR3 DNA reads TGCGCCAGCAGCTTGGCGTCCAATTCACCCCTCCACTTT.

V usage is TRBV28 and J usage is TRBJ2-2; 7 bases are a match to TRBD2. The CDR3 loop spans 17 amino acids. The germline V gene encodes CDR1 MDHEN and CDR2 SYDVKM. The V and J ends lost 2 bases and 3 bases, in that order; junction bases with no gene match: 9. CDR3: CASSLNPGRGYTGELFF. Written as DNA, the CDR3 is TGTGCCAGCAGTTTAAACCCGGGGCGGGGGTACACCGGGGAGCTGTTTTTT.

This clonotype was seen repeatedly, ten times or more. This chain uses TRBV29-1 with TRBJ2-5; D not resolved. The CDR3 is 16 residues long. V gave up 0 bases and J gave up 4 bases, with 18 bases separating them. In germline, CDR1 is SQVTM, CDR2 ANQGSEA. The CDR3 DNA is TGCAGCGTTGAAGATCCCGTAGGGAAAATGGTAGAGACCCAGTACTTC. Translated: CSVEDPVGKMVETQYF.

The sample holds many counts of this clonotype. The chain joins TRBV29-1 to TRBJ2-1; 13 nucleotides align to TRBD2. The V segment lost 4 bases and the J segment 9 bases; nucleotides outside the gene matches: 9. Germline CDR1 is SQVTM and CDR2 is ANQGSEA. The CDR3 sequence is 15 residues long. CDR3: CSVGQLAGGGSEQFF. CDR3 sequence (DNA): TGCAGCGTTGGCCAACTAGCGGGAGGGGGATCTGAGCAGTTCTTC.

The table lists this clonotype with many counts. The J gene is TRBJ1-2, the V gene TRBV5-1; maybe TRBD1 (5 bases). V was clipped by 4 bases and J by 7 bases, with 8 bases between them. Per the germline V gene, CDR1 is SGHRS and CDR2 is YFSETQ. CDR3 length: 11 residues. The CDR3, as DNA: TGCGCCAGCAGCGGGACGGTTGGCTACACCTTC. Translating gives CASSGTVGYTF.

Many counts were recorded for this clonotype. V and J are TRBV9 and TRBJ2-3, with a tentative D call TRBD2 (6 bases). The CDR3 consists of 13 residues. Germline V CDR1 and CDR2: SGDLS, YYNGEE. The ends were cut back, 0 bases at V and 6 bases at J, with 8 bases in the middle. The CDR3 loop reads CASSVGGGDTQYF. CDR3 in DNA: TGTGCCAGCAGCGTAGGAGGAGGGGATACGCAGTATTTT.

This chain connects TRBV12-3 or TRBV12-4 to TRBJ1-4, with D tentatively TRBD1 (5 bases). Trimming left V 6 bases short and J 7 bases short, with 18 bases between. This CDR3 has 15 amino acids. The CDR3 sequence is CASRVRWDPVEKLFF. In DNA form, the CDR3 reads TGTGCCAGCAGGGTCCGGTGGGACCCCGTTGAAAAACTGTTTTTT.

This clonotype has a count of ten or more. The J gene is TRBJ2-5, the V gene TRBV5-1, with D uncertain. Germline V CDR1 and CDR2: SGHRS, YFSETQ. The CDR3 is 14 amino acids. Trimming stripped 0 bases from V and 5 bases from J, with 11 bases between. The CDR3 protein is CASSLVGPQETQYF. For the CDR3, the DNA is TGCGCCAGCAGCTTGGTAGGACCCCAGGAGACCCAGTACTTC.

CDR3 DNA: TGTGCCAGCACCCACCCCGAGGACAGGCGGAGCTCCTATAATTCACCCCTCCACTTT. Amino acids: CASTHPEDRRSSYNSPLHF. The V and J genes are TRBV6-2 or TRBV6-3 and TRBJ1-6, with TRBD1 matching 7 bases. This CDR3 spans 19 amino acids. V shed 7 bases, J shed 0 bases, and the junction held 15 bases outside the gene matches. CDR1 and CDR2 from the germline V gene are MNHEY and SVGEGT.

This clonotype was detected many times. This sequence joins TRBV11-2 and TRBJ1-1; unclear D gene. Per germline, CDR1 SGHAT and CDR2 FQNNGV. CDR3 size: 14 residues. The V gene lost 0 bases and the J gene lost 5 bases, with 10 bases spanning the gap. CDR3 sequence (DNA): TGTGCCAGCAGCTTAGATATGGGTAGAACTGAAGCTTTCTTT. Amino acid sequence: CASSLDMGRTEAFF.

The table lists this clonotype with many counts. V gene TRBV2 combines with J gene TRBJ2-4; TRBD1 agrees at 9 bases. Germline V gene sequence: CDR1 SNHLY, CDR2 FYNNEI. J lost 0 bases, V lost 5 bases, and 2 bases had no gene match. CDR3 length: 15 amino acids. CDR3 DNA sequence: TGTGCCAGCAGTCGGGACAGGGTAGCCAAAAACATTCAGTACTTC. Protein product: CASSRDRVAKNIQYF. The full variable domain, with the rest looked up from reference TRBV2 and TRBJ2-4, is EPEVTQTPSHQVTQMGQEVILRCVPISNHLYFYWYRQILGQKVEFLVSFYNNEISEKSEIFDDQFSVERPDGSNFTLKIRSTKLEDSAMYFCASSRDRVAKNIQYFGAGTRLSVL.

The CDR3 here is CASSLSGRAVGNEQFF. The CDR3 DNA reads TGTGCCAGCAGCTTGTCCGGGAGGGCCGTCGGTAATGAGCAGTTCTTC. The chain couples TRBV5-4 to TRBJ2-1, with 8 bases identical to TRBD2. There are 16 residues in the CDR3. With V trimmed by 1 base and J by 7 bases, 10 bases remained unmatched. CDR1 SGHNT and CDR2 YYREEE come from the germline V gene (reference sequence).

The rearrangement uses TRBV7-2 and TRBJ2-7; TRBD1 matches at 7 bases. CDR3 length: 15 residues. Trimming removed 1 base from V and 1 base from J; junction bases left unmatched: 4. Germline V lookup: CDR1 SGHTA, CDR2 FQGNSA. This chain's CDR3 is CASSLGQGRSYEQYF. Written as DNA, the CDR3 is TGTGCCAGCAGCTTAGGACAGGGTCGGTCCTACGAGCAGTACTTC.